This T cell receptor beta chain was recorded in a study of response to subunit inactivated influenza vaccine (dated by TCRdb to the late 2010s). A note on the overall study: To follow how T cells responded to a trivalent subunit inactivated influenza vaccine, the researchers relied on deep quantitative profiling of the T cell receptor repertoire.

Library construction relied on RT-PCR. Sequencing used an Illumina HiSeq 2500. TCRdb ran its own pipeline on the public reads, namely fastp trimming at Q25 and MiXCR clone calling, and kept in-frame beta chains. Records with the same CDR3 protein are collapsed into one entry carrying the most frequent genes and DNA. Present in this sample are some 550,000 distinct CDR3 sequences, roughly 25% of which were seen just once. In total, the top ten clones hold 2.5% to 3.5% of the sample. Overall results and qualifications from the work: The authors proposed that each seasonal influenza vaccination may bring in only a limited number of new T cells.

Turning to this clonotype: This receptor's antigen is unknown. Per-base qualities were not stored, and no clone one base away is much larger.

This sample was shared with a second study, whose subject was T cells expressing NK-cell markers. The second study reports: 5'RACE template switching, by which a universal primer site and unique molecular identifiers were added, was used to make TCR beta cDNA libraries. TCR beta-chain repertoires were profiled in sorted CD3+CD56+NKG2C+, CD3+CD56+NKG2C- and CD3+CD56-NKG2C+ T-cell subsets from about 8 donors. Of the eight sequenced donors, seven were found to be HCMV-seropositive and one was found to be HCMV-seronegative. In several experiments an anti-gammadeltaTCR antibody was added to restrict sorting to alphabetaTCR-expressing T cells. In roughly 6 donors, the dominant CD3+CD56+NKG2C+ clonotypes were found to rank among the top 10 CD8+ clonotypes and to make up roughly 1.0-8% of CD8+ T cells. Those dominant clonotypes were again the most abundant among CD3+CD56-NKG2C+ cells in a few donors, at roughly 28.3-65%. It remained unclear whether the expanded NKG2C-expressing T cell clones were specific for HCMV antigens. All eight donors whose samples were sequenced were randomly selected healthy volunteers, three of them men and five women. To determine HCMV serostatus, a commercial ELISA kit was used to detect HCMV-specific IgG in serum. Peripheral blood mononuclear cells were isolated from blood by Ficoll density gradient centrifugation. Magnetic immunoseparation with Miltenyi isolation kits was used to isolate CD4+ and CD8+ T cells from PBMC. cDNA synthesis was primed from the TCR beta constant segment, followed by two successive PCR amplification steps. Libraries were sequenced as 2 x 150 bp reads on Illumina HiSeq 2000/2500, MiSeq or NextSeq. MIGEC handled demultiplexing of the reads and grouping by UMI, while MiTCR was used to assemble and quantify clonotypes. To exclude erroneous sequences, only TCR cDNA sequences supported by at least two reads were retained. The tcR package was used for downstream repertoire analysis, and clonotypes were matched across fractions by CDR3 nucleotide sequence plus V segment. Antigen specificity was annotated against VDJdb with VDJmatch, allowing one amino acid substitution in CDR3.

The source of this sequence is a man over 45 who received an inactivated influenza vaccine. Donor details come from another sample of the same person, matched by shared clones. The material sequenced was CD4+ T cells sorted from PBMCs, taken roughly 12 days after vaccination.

In nucleotides, the sequence is TGTGCCAGCAGCTTACTGGGCACTGAAGCTTTCTTT. Translation gives CASSLLGTEAFF. The V and J genes are TRBV7-9 and TRBJ1-1, with the identity of the D gene unclear. Between the V and J ends, shortened by 2 bases and 4 bases respectively, the junction contains 5 bases. From its cysteine to its phenylalanine, the CDR3 spans 12 amino acids. Only the CDR3 DNA is retained, 36 bases long and in frame from the first base. Looking up the germline V gene (reference sequence) yields CDR1 SEHNR and CDR2 FQNEAQ.